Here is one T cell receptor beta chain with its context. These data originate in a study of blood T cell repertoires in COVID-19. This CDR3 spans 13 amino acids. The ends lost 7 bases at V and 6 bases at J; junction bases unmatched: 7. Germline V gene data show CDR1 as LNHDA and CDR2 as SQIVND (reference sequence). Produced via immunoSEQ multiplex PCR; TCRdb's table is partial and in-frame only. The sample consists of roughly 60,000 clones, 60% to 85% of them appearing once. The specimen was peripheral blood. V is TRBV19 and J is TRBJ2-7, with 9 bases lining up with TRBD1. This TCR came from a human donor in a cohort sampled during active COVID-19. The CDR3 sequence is CASIGDRASEQYF. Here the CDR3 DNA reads TGTGCCAGTATTGGGGACAGGGCAAGCGAGCAGTACTTC.